There are a few counts of the clone carrying this TCR beta chain. Its antigen remains unidentified. CDR1 and CDR2 from the germline V gene are MNHEY and SVGEGT. The CDR3 spans 15 residues. V shed 6 bases, J shed 0 bases, and the junction held 3 bases outside the gene matches. Via MiXCR, TCRdb re-called the reads, giving one row per CDR3 protein. The sample records approximately 110,000 distinct CDR3 sequences, more than 30% being singletons. This sample was taken from a study of T cell repertoires in cytomegalovirus infection. As for the study in general: Recently identified HLA-C-restricted CMV epitopes were used, and well-studied HLA-B-restricted CMV epitopes were used as well. The public TCR beta signatures pointed to both CMV infection and matching HLA type.

Study observations and caveats: Carriers of CMV plus the relevant HLA were identified by cumulative public TCR beta family frequency. Dominant in the ex vivo response were TCR beta clonotypes restricted by HLA-C and specific for CMV.

This chain links TRBV6-2 or TRBV6-3 with TRBJ2-1; 9 bases match TRBD1. This sequence was found in a human donor in good health (CMV status not recorded). Some clones in this sample may be carry-over from other donors' samples. The sequenced sample was CD8+ T cells from cultured PBMCs, obtained from culture after CMV antigen stimulation. The CDR3 loop reads CASRDRGLSYNEQFF. CDR3 nucleotide sequence: TGTGCCAGCAGGGACAGGGGACTCTCCTACAATGAGCAGTTCTTC.